The 10 T cell receptor beta chains given below trace back to one sample, sequenced in a study of blood T cell repertoires in COVID-19. Some clones are missing from TCRdb's copy, which holds only in-frame ones; the method was immunoSEQ multiplex PCR. The repertoire holds about 100,000 clones, 85% seen once, with about 1.8% in the top ten. The sample taken for sequencing was peripheral blood. The receptors were gathered from a woman aged 70-85 years with active or convalescent COVID-19.

Here the CDR3 DNA reads TGTGCCAGCAGTTTAGAAATGTGGACTAGCACGTTCTTC. Amino acid sequence: CASSLEMWTSTFF. V gene TRBV12-3 or TRBV12-4 combines with J gene TRBJ2-1; TRBD2 aligns across 8 bases. The CDR3 contains 13 residues. The junction had 8 bases not matched to a gene; V was cut back by 1 base and J by 15 bases.

V usage is TRBV7-2 and J usage is TRBJ2-3; 13 bases align to TRBD2. Per the germline V gene, CDR1 is SGHTA and CDR2 is FQGNSA. The ends lost 5 bases at V and 1 base at J; junction bases unmatched: 3. This CDR3 is built from 16 residues. DNA for the CDR3: TGTGCCAGCAGCACAGGACTAGCGGGAGGCACAGATACGCAGTATTTT. This translates into CASSTGLAGGTDTQYF.

The CDR3 region has the DNA TGTGCCAGTAGTAATGGTCCAGGGCACACTGAAGCTTTCTTT. Translation: CASSNGPGHTEAFF. This sequence joins TRBV19 and TRBJ1-1; TRBD1 is a possible D gene (5 bases). This CDR3 is 14 amino acids long. Per germline, CDR1 LNHDA and CDR2 SQIVND (reference sequence). Between the trimmed V and J ends, which lost 4 bases and 3 bases, there was a span of 12 bases.

The chain joins TRBV28 to TRBJ1-2; 7 bases agree with TRBD1. Germline V CDR1 and CDR2: MDHEN, SYDVKM. Losses at the gene ends were 4 bases for V and 6 bases for J; bases not matched to a gene: 11. The CDR3 consists of 15 residues. CDR3 bases: TGTGCCAGCAGTTCAAAAACAGGGGCAGTGAATGGCTACACCTTC. Protein product: CASSSKTGAVNGYTF.

V usage is TRBV5-4 and J usage is TRBJ2-5, with no clear D. V was cut by 0 bases and J by 3 bases, with 6 bases left in between. There are 13 residues in the CDR3. The germline gives CDR1 SGHNT, CDR2 YYREEE (reference sequence). The CDR3 loop reads CASSLGVEETQYF. As DNA, the CDR3 is TGTGCCAGCAGCTTGGGAGTAGAAGAGACCCAGTACTTC.

This chain joins TRBV28 and TRBJ2-2; D is possibly TRBD1 (7 bases). V lost 3 bases and J lost 2, with 13 bases in between. CDR1 is MDHEN, CDR2 SYDVKM, per germline. CDR3 length equals 16 residues. DNA for the CDR3: TGTGCCAGCAGTTTGCCCAGGGGGGCTAACACCGGGGAGCTGTTTTTT. Its translation: CASSLPRGANTGELFF.

This rearrangement joins TRBV5-1 to TRBJ2-5; D ambiguous. Germline V CDR1 and CDR2: SGHRS, YFSETQ. This CDR3 comprises 14 residues. The V gene lost 0 bases and the J gene lost 5 bases, with 11 bases spanning the gap. CDR3 bases: TGCGCCAGCAGCTTGGCCCCTCCTGAGGAGACCCAGTACTTC. It specifies CASSLAPPEETQYF.

V usage is TRBV9 and J usage is TRBJ2-1, with a tentative D call TRBD2 (5 bases). Germline loops: CDR1 SGDLS, CDR2 YYNGEE. Trimming took 5 bases from V and 0 from J, leaving 12 bases between them. The CDR3 sequence is 15 residues long. CDR3 sequence reads: CASRRTPSSYNEQFF. The CDR3 DNA reads TGTGCCAGCAGACGGACTCCCAGCTCCTACAATGAGCAGTTCTTC.

The chain recombines TRBV5-1 with TRBJ2-1; D may be TRBD1 (5 bases). Germline lookup yields CDR1 SGHRS and CDR2 YFSETQ. The CDR3 consists of 14 residues. V lost 4 bases and J 3 bases, leaving 11 bases between the germline ends. CDR3 residues: CASSLLGLYNEQFF. The DNA for the CDR3 is TGCGCCAGCAGCCTACTGGGGCTCTACAATGAGCAGTTCTTC. The complete variable domain, with remaining parts taken from reference TRBV5-1 and TRBJ2-1, reads KAGVTQTPRYLIKTRGQQVTLSCSPISGHRSVSWYQQTPGQGLQFLFEYFSETQRNKGNFPGRFSGRQFSNSRSEMNVSTLELGDSALYLCASSLLGLYNEQFFGPGTRLTVL.

The chain couples TRBV5-4 to TRBJ2-4, with D perhaps TRBD2 (6 bases). The germline gives CDR1 SGHNT, CDR2 YYREEE (reference sequence). This CDR3 is built from 11 residues. Trimming left V 4 bases short and J 7 bases short, with 6 bases between. CDR3 amino acids: CASSRGNIQYF. In DNA, the CDR3 is TGTGCCAGCAGCCGGGGGAACATTCAGTACTTC.